One sample yielded the 14 T cell receptor beta chains listed below, sequenced in a study of Ad26.COV2.S vaccination and SARS-CoV-2 variants. The protocol was immunoSEQ multiplex PCR, while the TCRdb copy is restricted to in-frame clones and leaves out a portion. The repertoire consists of a few hundred thousand clones, with 90% occurring once and the leading ten covering 12%. Documented treatment: around 19 received Ad26.COV2.S at low or high dose, single or two shots; five or six received placebo; per-sample allocation not given. Collection of samples fell on day 63 after the first vaccine or placebo injection. The sequencing here drew on peripheral blood, taken in a trial of Ad26.COV2.S vaccine versus placebo. These receptors were collected from a person between 18 and 59 years old who received the Ad26.COV2.S COVID-19 vaccine or a placebo.

The rearrangement joins TRBV6-2 or TRBV6-3 to TRBJ2-1, with TRBD2 matching 12 bases. V trimming: 2 bases; J trimming: 3 bases; junction bases outside the gene matches: 5. Germline CDR1 reads MNHEY; CDR2 reads SVGEGT. The CDR3 has 17 amino acids. The CDR3 here is CASSYPPLAGGYNEQFF. In nucleotides, the CDR3 is TGTGCCAGCAGTTACCCCCCACTAGCGGGGGGCTACAATGAGCAGTTCTTC.

This rearrangement joins TRBV20-1 to TRBJ2-5; D unclear. Germline CDR1 is DFQATT and CDR2 is SNEGSKA (reference sequence). V shed 5 bases and J shed 10 bases, with 14 bases lying between them. There are 11 residues in the CDR3. The CDR3 region has the DNA TGCAGTGCTCCACCAAATGAAGGCCAGTACTTC. Protein product: CSAPPNEGQYF.

The V call is TRBV5-5, the J call TRBJ2-7, with D possibly called TRBD1 or TRBD2 (5 bases each). Germline values: CDR1 SGHKS, CDR2 YYEKEE (reference sequence). V was trimmed by 5 bases and J by 4 bases, leaving 13 bases between them. This CDR3 has 13 amino acids. The CDR3 DNA is TGTGCCAGCAGACAAGGGGCGGGTTACGAGCAGTACTTC. Its protein product is CASRQGAGYEQYF.

V is TRBV5-5 and J is TRBJ1-5, with 9 positions matching TRBD1. The CDR3 consists of 15 residues. Looked up from germline, CDR1 is SGHKS and CDR2 is YYEKEE (reference sequence). J was trimmed by 11 bases and V by 0 bases; bases with no gene match: 9. This chain's CDR3 is CASSLDSGQGRTQHF. As DNA, the CDR3 is TGTGCCAGCAGCTTGGATTCGGGACAGGGTCGTACCCAGCATTTT.

The rearrangement joins TRBV11-3 to TRBJ2-1; TRBD1 or TRBD2 may be the D gene (5 bases each). V was pared by 5 bases and J by 9 bases, with 23 bases between. CDR1 is SGHNT, CDR2 YENEEA, per germline. CDR3 length: 16 amino acids. The CDR3 reads CASSPPLGQRGGEQFF. CDR3 bases: TGTGCCAGCAGCCCCCCCCTGGGCCAGCGTGGGGGTGAGCAGTTCTTC.

This clone was found once. The rearrangement links TRBV27 to TRBJ2-3, with TRBD2 matching 14 bases. In germline, CDR1 is MNHEY, CDR2 SMNVEV (reference sequence). The CDR3 totals 17 residues. The junction had 9 bases not matched to a gene; V was cut back by 5 bases and J by 5 bases. This CDR3 is CASSPWTSGRQVDTQYF. CDR3 DNA: TGTGCCAGCAGTCCCTGGACTAGCGGGAGGCAAGTAGATACGCAGTATTTT.

The V and J genes are TRBV30 and TRBJ1-6; 8 bases line up with TRBD1. Germline lookup yields CDR1 GTSNPN and CDR2 SVGIG (reference sequence). This CDR3 region has 13 residues. V lost 3 bases, J lost 9 bases, and 4 bases stayed unmatched. The CDR3 bases are TGTGCCTGGAGGGGACAGGTCGCTTCACCCCTCCACTTT. Translating gives CAWRGQVASPLHF.

The chain recombines TRBV14 with TRBJ2-7; D is uncertain. V was pared by 4 bases and J by 1 base, with 8 bases between. The CDR3 contains 13 residues. The germline CDR1 and CDR2 sequences are SGHDN and FVKESK. The CDR3 reads CASSLLGSYEQYF. The CDR3 DNA reads as TGTGCCAGCAGCCTTTTAGGGTCCTACGAGCAGTACTTC.

The chain joins TRBV12-3 or TRBV12-4 to TRBJ2-7, with TRBD2 identical over 9 bases. The CDR3 spans 13 residues. V was clipped by 3 bases and J by 3 bases; unmatched bases: 0. The CDR3 nucleotides are TGTGCCAGCAGTTTGACTAGCGGCTACGAGCAGTACTTC. This sequence encodes CASSLTSGYEQYF.

The chain has TRBV11-2 and TRBJ2-3; D call uncertain. Germline loops: CDR1 SGHAT, CDR2 FQNNGV. V lost 1 base and J lost 2, with 10 bases in between. CDR3 length: 15 residues. As DNA, the CDR3 is TGTGCCAGCAGCTTAGGATCTCCTTCCACAGATACGCAGTATTTT. Protein sequence: CASSLGSPSTDTQYF.

The chain has TRBV2 and TRBJ2-1; D is undetermined. CDR1 is SNHLY, CDR2 FYNNEI, per germline. This CDR3 is built from 13 residues. V lost 3 bases and J lost 1, with 4 bases in between. The DNA for the CDR3 is TGTGCCAGCAGTGATCGATCCTACAATGAGCAGTTCTTC. The encoded protein is CASSDRSYNEQFF.

The chain couples TRBV6-2 or TRBV6-3 to TRBJ1-1, with unresolved D. This CDR3 is 11 amino acids long. V was trimmed by 5 bases and J by 7 bases, leaving 8 bases between them. CDR1 and CDR2 from the germline V gene are MNHEY and SVGEGT. The CDR3 loop reads CASSVHHEAFF. DNA for the CDR3: TGTGCCAGCAGTGTCCACCATGAAGCTTTCTTT.

CDR3 nucleotide sequence: TGTGCTAGCGGAGAAGGACTAGCCGGGGAGCTGTTTTTT. Its translation: CASGEGLAGELFF. The chain joins TRBV12-5 to TRBJ2-2, with 7 bases aligning to TRBD2. The CDR3 consists of 13 residues. CDR1 is LGHNT and CDR2 is FRNRAP in the germline V gene. With 9 bases clipped from V and 6 bases from J, the junction kept 7 bases outside the gene matches.

V usage is TRBV6-2 or TRBV6-3 and J usage is TRBJ1-5; possibly TRBD1 for D (5 bases). This CDR3 spans 14 amino acids. Germline values: CDR1 MNHEY, CDR2 SVGEGT. Trimming removed 2 bases from V and 6 bases from J, with 11 bases in between. In DNA form, the CDR3 reads TGTGCCAGCAGTTACAGCGGGGCGGGTCAGCCCCAGCATTTT. It codes for CASSYSGAGQPQHF.